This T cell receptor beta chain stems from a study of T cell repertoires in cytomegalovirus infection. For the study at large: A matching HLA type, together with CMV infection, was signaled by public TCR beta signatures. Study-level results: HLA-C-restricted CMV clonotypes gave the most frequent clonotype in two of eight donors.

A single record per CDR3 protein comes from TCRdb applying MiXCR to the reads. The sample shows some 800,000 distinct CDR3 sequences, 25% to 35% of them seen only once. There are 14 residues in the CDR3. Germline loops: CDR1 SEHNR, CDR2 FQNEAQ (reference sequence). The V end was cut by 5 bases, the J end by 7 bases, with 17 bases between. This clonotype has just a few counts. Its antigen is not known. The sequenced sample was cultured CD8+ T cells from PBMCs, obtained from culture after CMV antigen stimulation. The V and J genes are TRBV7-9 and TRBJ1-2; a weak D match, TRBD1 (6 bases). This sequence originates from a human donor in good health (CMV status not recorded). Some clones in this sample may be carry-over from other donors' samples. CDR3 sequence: CASSQGGGVGGYTF. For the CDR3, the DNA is TGTGCCAGCAGCCAAGGGGGGGGCGTTGGTGGCTACACCTTC.